These T cell receptor beta chains were read from a single sample in a study of OX40 agonist ivuxolimab in advanced cancers. Profiled with immunoSEQ multiplex PCR; TCRdb holds only in-frame clones, not every one. The sample includes more than 80,000 clones, about 89% seen only once; the top ten take under 9.5%. This sample comprised CD4+ or CD8+ T cells sorted from blood, obtained in a trial of the OX40 agonist ivuxolimab. The receptor set was obtained from an adult with an advanced solid tumor such as melanoma, head and neck, liver or kidney cancer. Each CDR3 is given with its conserved first and last residue. The D gene is left open where the match is weak. Only part of the rows carry a size: once, few, many, or a class if the clone is expanded.

D gene: TRBD1
J gene: TRBJ1-1
V gene: TRBV13
CDR3 length: 14
clone size: .
CDR3 DNA: TGTGCCAGCAGCTACGGGACAGGGGACACTGAAGCTTTCTTT
CDR3 protein: CASSYGTGDTEAFF

D gene: TRBD1
J gene: TRBJ1-6
V gene: TRBV4-3
CDR3 length: 18
clone size: .
CDR3 DNA: TGCGCCAGCAGCCCCTCGTGGGCAGGGGGCTCCTATAATTCACCCCTCCACTTT
CDR3 protein: CASSPSWAGGSYNSPLHF

D gene: .
J gene: TRBJ2-1
V gene: TRBV5-4
CDR3 length: 13
clone size: .
CDR3 DNA: TGTGCCAGCAGCGGGGGACTCTACAATGAGCAGTTCTTC
CDR3 protein: CASSGGLYNEQFF

D gene: .
J gene: TRBJ2-2
V gene: TRBV7-8
CDR3 length: 19
clone size: .
CDR3 DNA: TGTGCCAGCACCAATCCCCAGAACCCGGGGCGAGGGGACACCGGGGAGCTGTTTTTT
CDR3 protein: CASTNPQNPGRGDTGELFF

D gene: .
J gene: TRBJ2-1
V gene: TRBV4-3
CDR3 length: 15
clone size: .
CDR3 DNA: TGCGCCAGCAGCCAAGATCAGAGGGCCAACAATGAGCAGTTCTTC
CDR3 protein: CASSQDQRANNEQFF

D gene: .
J gene: TRBJ1-5
V gene: TRBV5-8
CDR3 length: 14
clone size: .
CDR3 DNA: TGTGCCAGCAGCTTAGGGTATAGCAATCAGCCCCAGCATTTT
CDR3 protein: CASSLGYSNQPQHF

D gene: .
J gene: TRBJ1-5
V gene: TRBV30
CDR3 length: 14
clone size: .
CDR3 DNA: TGTGCCTGGGGGACCGAAAATAGCAATCAGCCCCAGCATTTT
CDR3 protein: CAWGTENSNQPQHF

D gene: .
J gene: TRBJ2-3
V gene: TRBV4-3
CDR3 length: 13
clone size: once
CDR3 DNA: TGCGCCAGCAGCCAAGATCGCGGGGATACGCAGTATTTT
CDR3 protein: CASSQDRGDTQYF

D gene: .
J gene: TRBJ2-7
V gene: TRBV13
CDR3 length: 14
clone size: .
CDR3 DNA: TGTGCCAGCAGCTTTCAGGGTAGCTCCTACGAGCAGTACTTC
CDR3 protein: CASSFQGSSYEQYF

D gene: TRBD2
J gene: TRBJ2-4
V gene: TRBV30
CDR3 length: 16
clone size: .
CDR3 DNA: TGTGCCTGGAGTGTGGGACTAGCGGTTACCAAAAACATTCAGTACTTC
CDR3 protein: CAWSVGLAVTKNIQYF

D gene: .
J gene: TRBJ2-3
V gene: TRBV19
CDR3 length: 12
clone size: .
CDR3 DNA: TGTGCCAGTAGTTGGTTCACAGATACGCAGTATTTT
CDR3 protein: CASSWFTDTQYF

D gene: .
J gene: TRBJ2-3
V gene: TRBV27
CDR3 length: 16
clone size: .
CDR3 DNA: TGTGCCAGCAGTTTAGGGGCGGGGATGGGCACAGATACGCAGTATTTT
CDR3 protein: CASSLGAGMGTDTQYF

D gene: .
J gene: TRBJ2-7
V gene: TRBV20-1
CDR3 length: 11
clone size: once
CDR3 DNA: TGCAGTGCCCAAGCCACCGCCGAGCAGTACTTC
CDR3 protein: CSAQATAEQYF

D gene: TRBD2
J gene: TRBJ2-1
V gene: TRBV9
CDR3 length: 14
clone size: once
CDR3 DNA: TGTGCCAGCCAGGGGACTAGCGGGGGGAGTGAGCAGTTCTTC
CDR3 protein: CASQGTSGGSEQFF

D gene: TRBD1
J gene: TRBJ1-5
V gene: TRBV30
CDR3 length: 15
clone size: .
CDR3 DNA: TGTGCCTGGAGTGTACCCGGACAGGTCAATCAGCCCCAGCATTTT
CDR3 protein: CAWSVPGQVNQPQHF

D gene: .
J gene: TRBJ2-2
V gene: TRBV11-3
CDR3 length: 15
clone size: .
CDR3 DNA: TGTGCCAGCAGCTTCCTCAGGGGGGGCACCGGGGAGCTGTTTTTT
CDR3 protein: CASSFLRGGTGELFF

D gene: .
J gene: TRBJ1-5
V gene: TRBV27
CDR3 length: 14
clone size: .
CDR3 DNA: TGTGCCAGCAGTCCTCAGGGGAGCAATCAGCCCCAGCATTTT
CDR3 protein: CASSPQGSNQPQHF

D gene: TRBD1
J gene: TRBJ1-2
V gene: TRBV19
CDR3 length: 12
clone size: .
CDR3 DNA: TGTGCCAGCCAGGGGGCTGGCTATGGCTACACCTTC
CDR3 protein: CASQGAGYGYTF

D gene: .
J gene: TRBJ2-5
V gene: TRBV15
CDR3 length: 14
clone size: .
CDR3 DNA: TGTGCCACCAGCAGAGATGCGGGCCAAGAGACCCAGTACTTC
CDR3 protein: CATSRDAGQETQYF

D gene: .
J gene: TRBJ1-2
V gene: TRBV5-1
CDR3 length: 12
clone size: .
CDR3 DNA: TGCGCCAGCAGCTTGACAGGGAATGGCTACACCTTC
CDR3 protein: CASSLTGNGYTF

D gene: .
J gene: TRBJ1-2
V gene: TRBV2
CDR3 length: 15
clone size: .
CDR3 DNA: TGTGCCAGCGTTACCCCGACCCGCTCAAGGTGGGGCTACACCTTC
CDR3 protein: CASVTPTRSRWGYTF

D gene: .
J gene: TRBJ1-2
V gene: TRBV11-2
CDR3 length: 16
clone size: .
CDR3 DNA: TGTGCCAGCAGCTTAGGGGTTTCTACAGGGAGCTATGGCTACACCTTC
CDR3 protein: CASSLGVSTGSYGYTF

D gene: .
J gene: TRBJ1-3
V gene: TRBV4-3
CDR3 length: 16
clone size: few
CDR3 DNA: TGCGCCAGCAGCCTCTATGCCGGGACGTCTGGAAACACCATATATTTT
CDR3 protein: CASSLYAGTSGNTIYF

D gene: .
J gene: TRBJ1-5
V gene: TRBV28
CDR3 length: 16
clone size: .
CDR3 DNA: TGTGCCAGCAGTTTTCAGGAACAGTGGGGCAATCAGCCCCAGCATTTT
CDR3 protein: CASSFQEQWGNQPQHF

D gene: .
J gene: TRBJ2-7
V gene: TRBV6-5
CDR3 length: 14
clone size: .
CDR3 DNA: TGTGCCAGCAGTTACGTCTCGGGGGGCGACGAGCAGTACTTC
CDR3 protein: CASSYVSGGDEQYF

D gene: TRBD2
J gene: TRBJ2-5
V gene: TRBV7-2
CDR3 length: 16
clone size: .
CDR3 DNA: TGTGCCAGCAGCAACCGACTAGCGGGGGGATTGGAGACCCAGTACTTC
CDR3 protein: CASSNRLAGGLETQYF

D gene: .
J gene: TRBJ1-1
V gene: TRBV27
CDR3 length: 14
clone size: once
CDR3 DNA: TGTGCCAGCCGACACGGGGGAACGAACACTGAAGCTTTCTTT
CDR3 protein: CASRHGGTNTEAFF

D gene: .
J gene: TRBJ1-3
V gene: TRBV11-2
CDR3 length: 15
clone size: once
CDR3 DNA: TGTGCCAGCAGCCTCTCGTCTAGATACGGAAACACCATATATTTT
CDR3 protein: CASSLSSRYGNTIYF

D gene: .
J gene: TRBJ2-3
V gene: TRBV11-3
CDR3 length: 15
clone size: once
CDR3 DNA: TGTGCCAGCAGCCCATTAGCGGTTAGCACAGATACGCAGTATTTT
CDR3 protein: CASSPLAVSTDTQYF

D gene: .
J gene: TRBJ1-5
V gene: TRBV4-1
CDR3 length: 19
clone size: .
CDR3 DNA: TGCGCCAGCAGCCAACGGACACTGTACAAAAAAGGGGGCAATCAGCCCCAGCATTTT
CDR3 protein: CASSQRTLYKKGGNQPQHF

D gene: .
J gene: TRBJ1-1
V gene: TRBV4-2
CDR3 length: 15
clone size: once
CDR3 DNA: TGTGCCAGCAGCCAAGAACCGGGGGGAAATACTGAAGCTTTCTTT
CDR3 protein: CASSQEPGGNTEAFF

D gene: TRBD1
J gene: TRBJ2-7
V gene: TRBV11-1
CDR3 length: 15
clone size: .
CDR3 DNA: TGTGCCAGCAGCTTAGGACAGGGAAAGGGCTACGAGCAGTACTTC
CDR3 protein: CASSLGQGKGYEQYF

D gene: .
J gene: TRBJ1-6
V gene: TRBV28
CDR3 length: 13
clone size: few
CDR3 DNA: TGTGCCAGCAGTTTAGGACTCTTCTACCCCCTCCACTTT
CDR3 protein: CASSLGLFYPLHF

D gene: .
J gene: TRBJ1-5
V gene: TRBV4-3
CDR3 length: 15
clone size: .
CDR3 DNA: TGCGCCAGCAGCCAACTTATGGCGAGGGATCAGCCCCAGCATTTT
CDR3 protein: CASSQLMARDQPQHF

D gene: TRBD1
J gene: TRBJ2-2
V gene: TRBV4-2
CDR3 length: 17
clone size: .
CDR3 DNA: TGTGCCAGCAGCCAGCCCTACCCGGGACAGGGTACCGGGGAGCTGTTTTTT
CDR3 protein: CASSQPYPGQGTGELFF

D gene: .
J gene: TRBJ2-2
V gene: TRBV30
CDR3 length: 17
clone size: .
CDR3 DNA: TGTGCCTGGAGTCCTTCCTCCGGGGCAATCTTCACCGGGGAGCTGTTTTTT
CDR3 protein: CAWSPSSGAIFTGELFF

D gene: .
J gene: TRBJ2-5
V gene: TRBV6-1
CDR3 length: 12
clone size: .
CDR3 DNA: TGTGCCAGCAGTGAATTCGGGGGAACCCAGTACTTC
CDR3 protein: CASSEFGGTQYF

D gene: TRBD2
J gene: TRBJ2-1
V gene: TRBV7-6
CDR3 length: 17
clone size: few
CDR3 DNA: TGTGCCAGCAGCTTCGCCCCAGCGGGGGGCCGCCACAATGAGCAGTTCTTC
CDR3 protein: CASSFAPAGGRHNEQFF

D gene: .
J gene: TRBJ1-2
V gene: TRBV13
CDR3 length: 13
clone size: .
CDR3 DNA: TGTGCCAGCAGCGGTCTGTCCTTCTATGGCTACACCTTC
CDR3 protein: CASSGLSFYGYTF

D gene: .
J gene: TRBJ2-1
V gene: TRBV5-4
CDR3 length: 14
clone size: .
CDR3 DNA: TGTGCCAGCAGTTTTGGGGGTAGCTACAATGAGCAGTTCTTC
CDR3 protein: CASSFGGSYNEQFF

D gene: .
J gene: TRBJ2-3
V gene: TRBV6-1
CDR3 length: 14
clone size: .
CDR3 DNA: TGTGCCAGCAGTGAGGCGAGCGGCACAGATACGCAGTATTTT
CDR3 protein: CASSEASGTDTQYF

D gene: .
J gene: TRBJ2-4
V gene: TRBV9
CDR3 length: 13
clone size: .
CDR3 DNA: TGTGCCAGCAGCGCAGAGAACAAAAACATTCAGTACTTC
CDR3 protein: CASSAENKNIQYF

D gene: .
J gene: TRBJ1-6
V gene: TRBV6-6
CDR3 length: 12
clone size: few
CDR3 DNA: TGTGCCAGCAGCTCGGAGGGGATACCCCTCCACTTT
CDR3 protein: CASSSEGIPLHF

D gene: .
J gene: TRBJ1-1
V gene: TRBV19
CDR3 length: 13
clone size: .
CDR3 DNA: TGTGCCAGTAGTATTTCTACGAACACTGAAGCTTTCTTT
CDR3 protein: CASSISTNTEAFF

D gene: .
J gene: TRBJ2-5
V gene: TRBV14
CDR3 length: 10
clone size: .
CDR3 DNA: TGTGCCAGCAGCCAAGAGACCCAGTACTTC
CDR3 protein: CASSQETQYF

D gene: .
J gene: TRBJ2-7
V gene: TRBV4-3
CDR3 length: 13
clone size: .
CDR3 DNA: TGCGCCAGCAGCCCTGGCAGGGGCTACGAGCAGTACTTC
CDR3 protein: CASSPGRGYEQYF

D gene: TRBD2
J gene: TRBJ2-1
V gene: TRBV4-1
CDR3 length: 17
clone size: .
CDR3 DNA: TGCGCCAGCAGCCCGCCACACTGGCGGGAGGGCCGAAATGAGCAGTTCTTC
CDR3 protein: CASSPPHWREGRNEQFF

D gene: .
J gene: TRBJ2-3
V gene: TRBV15
CDR3 length: 15
clone size: .
CDR3 DNA: TGTGCCACCAGCAGAGATCAGAGCTATAGTGATACGCAGTATTTT
CDR3 protein: CATSRDQSYSDTQYF

D gene: .
J gene: TRBJ2-7
V gene: TRBV4-2
CDR3 length: 11
clone size: .
CDR3 DNA: TGTGCCAGCAGCCAGGGGTTCGAGCAGTACTTC
CDR3 protein: CASSQGFEQYF

D gene: TRBD2
J gene: TRBJ2-1
V gene: TRBV4-3
CDR3 length: 15
clone size: once
CDR3 DNA: TGCGCCAGCAGCCATAGCGGGAGGGCCGACAATGAGCAGTTCTTC
CDR3 protein: CASSHSGRADNEQFF

D gene: .
J gene: TRBJ2-4
V gene: TRBV2
CDR3 length: 13
clone size: .
CDR3 DNA: TGTGCCAGCAGTGAACCGGACAAAAACATTCAGTACTTC
CDR3 protein: CASSEPDKNIQYF

D gene: TRBD1
J gene: TRBJ2-2
V gene: TRBV4-3
CDR3 length: 19
clone size: .
CDR3 DNA: TGCGCCAGCAGCCGGGGGCCGGGACAGGTCATGGGGAACACCGGGGAGCTGTTTTTT
CDR3 protein: CASSRGPGQVMGNTGELFF

D gene: .
J gene: TRBJ2-5
V gene: TRBV11-2
CDR3 length: 11
clone size: .
CDR3 DNA: TGTGCCAGCAGCTTAGTTGAGACCCAGTACTTC
CDR3 protein: CASSLVETQYF

D gene: .
J gene: TRBJ1-4
V gene: TRBV7-8
CDR3 length: 14
clone size: .
CDR3 DNA: TGTGCCAGCAGCTTAATCGGATCTAATGAAAAACTGTTTTTT
CDR3 protein: CASSLIGSNEKLFF

D gene: .
J gene: TRBJ2-5
V gene: TRBV6-5
CDR3 length: 14
clone size: once
CDR3 DNA: TGTGCCAGCAGTTACTCCGAGGGGGGAGAGACCCAGTACTTC
CDR3 protein: CASSYSEGGETQYF

D gene: .
J gene: TRBJ2-1
V gene: TRBV9
CDR3 length: 15
clone size: .
CDR3 DNA: TGTGCCAGCAGCGTAGGGGCGGGGGCCAACAATGAGCAGTTCTTC
CDR3 protein: CASSVGAGANNEQFF

D gene: .
J gene: TRBJ1-4
V gene: TRBV18
CDR3 length: 14
clone size: .
CDR3 DNA: TGTGCCAGCTCACTCAGGACCCATAATGAAAAACTGTTTTTT
CDR3 protein: CASSLRTHNEKLFF